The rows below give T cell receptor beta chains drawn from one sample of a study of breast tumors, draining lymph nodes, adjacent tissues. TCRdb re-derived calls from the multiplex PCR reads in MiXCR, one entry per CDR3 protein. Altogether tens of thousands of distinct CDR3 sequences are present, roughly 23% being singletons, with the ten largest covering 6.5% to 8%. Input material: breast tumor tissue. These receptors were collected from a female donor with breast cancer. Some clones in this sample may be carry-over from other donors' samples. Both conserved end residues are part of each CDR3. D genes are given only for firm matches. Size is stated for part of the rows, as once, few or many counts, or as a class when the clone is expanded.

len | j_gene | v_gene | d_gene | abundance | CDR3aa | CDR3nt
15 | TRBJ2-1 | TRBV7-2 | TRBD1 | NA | CASRGYRGAYNEQFF | TGTGCCAGCAGGGGATACAGGGGGGCCTACAATGAGCAGTTCTTC
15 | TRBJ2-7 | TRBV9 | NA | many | CASSAQGTGGYEQYF | TGTGCCAGCAGCGCACAGGGGACCGGGGGCTACGAGCAGTACTTC
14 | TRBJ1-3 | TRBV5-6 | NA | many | CASSFSNSGNTIYF | TGTGCCAGCAGCTTTTCCAACTCTGGAAACACCATATATTTT
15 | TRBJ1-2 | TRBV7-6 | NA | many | CASSSTRTSNYDYTF | TGTGCCAGCAGCTCCACCCGTACAAGTAACTATGACTACACCTTC
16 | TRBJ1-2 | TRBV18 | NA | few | CASSPGSPLANYGYTF | TGTGCCAGCTCACCAGGTTCGCCTTTAGCTAACTATGGCTACACCTTC
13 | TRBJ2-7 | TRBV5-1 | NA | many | CASSFGTAYEQYF | TGCGCCAGCAGCTTCGGGACGGCCTACGAGCAGTACTTC
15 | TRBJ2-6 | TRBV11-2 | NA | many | CASSLAGAGANVLTF | TGTGCCAGCAGCTTAGCCGGGGCTGGGGCCAACGTCCTGACTTTC
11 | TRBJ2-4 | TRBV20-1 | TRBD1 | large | CSAREGQDQYF | TGCAGTGCTAGAGAGGGACAGGACCAGTACTTC
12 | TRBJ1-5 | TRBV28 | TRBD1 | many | CASSNPTGGVRF | TGTGCCAGCAGTAATCCTACAGGGGGCGTGCGCTTT
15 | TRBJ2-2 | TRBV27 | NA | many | CASRRDTGNPGELFF | TGTGCCAGCCGGCGGGATACAGGGAATCCCGGGGAGCTGTTTTTT
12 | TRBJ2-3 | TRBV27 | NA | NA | CASPIGTDTQYF | TGTGCCAGTCCGATAGGCACAGATACGCAGTATTTT
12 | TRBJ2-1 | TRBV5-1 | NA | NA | CASSFQGNEQFF | TGCGCCAGCAGCTTTCAGGGCAATGAGCAGTTCTTC
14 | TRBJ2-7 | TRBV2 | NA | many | CASSDVAATYEQYF | TGTGCCAGCAGTGATGTGGCGGCAACCTACGAGCAGTACTTC
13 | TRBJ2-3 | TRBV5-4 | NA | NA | CASSWPGTDTQYF | TGTGCCAGCAGCTGGCCGGGCACAGATACGCAGTATTTT
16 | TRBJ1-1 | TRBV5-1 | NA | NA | CASSLARASVNTEAFF | TGCGCCAGCAGCTTGGCCAGGGCGTCCGTGAACACTGAAGCTTTCTTT
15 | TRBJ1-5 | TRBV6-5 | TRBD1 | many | CASRPGQGGNQPQHF | TGTGCCAGCAGGCCGGGACAGGGGGGCAATCAGCCCCAGCATTTT
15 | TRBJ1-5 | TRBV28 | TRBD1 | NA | CASSTRTGGNQPQHF | TGTGCCAGCAGTACACGGACAGGGGGCAATCAGCCCCAGCATTTT
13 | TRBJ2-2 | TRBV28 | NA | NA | CASLGGGAGELFF | TGTGCCAGCTTAGGCGGGGGCGCCGGGGAGCTGTTTTTT
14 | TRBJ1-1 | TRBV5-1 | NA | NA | CASSLDGMNTEAFF | TGCGCCAGCAGCTTGGACGGCATGAACACTGAAGCTTTCTTT
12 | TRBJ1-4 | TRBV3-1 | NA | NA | CASSQRNQKLFF | TGTGCCAGCAGCCAACGAAATCAAAAACTGTTTTTT
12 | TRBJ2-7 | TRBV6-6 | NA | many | CASCHASYEQYF | TGTGCCAGCTGCCACGCTTCCTACGAGCAGTACTTC
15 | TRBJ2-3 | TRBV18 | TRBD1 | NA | CASSPDRGQTDTQYF | TGTGCCAGCTCACCGGACAGGGGGCAGACAGATACGCAGTATTTT
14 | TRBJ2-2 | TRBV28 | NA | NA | CASKTGTYSGELFF | TGTGCCAGCAAAACCGGGACCTACAGCGGGGAGCTGTTTTTT